This T cell receptor (beta chain) was found in a study of cytomegalovirus exposure and HLA in healthy donors. Trimming cost V 4 bases and J 7 bases; bases outside gene matches: 14. The germline V gene encodes CDR1 MNHEY and CDR2 SMNVEV (reference sequence). The CDR3 is made up of 18 amino acids. The primer mix had 60 Vbeta and 13 Jbeta primers. Method: immunoSEQ multiplex PCR; TCRdb's copy keeps in-frame clones and lacks some. This table has fewer than 200,000 clones, roughly four fifths appearing once. Points on this clone: Its antigen is as yet unknown.

Overall study findings and caveats: Certain sequence variants were highly shared and formed a cluster, and this cluster was likely a sequencing artifact. Researchers had no immune exposure information except CMV serostatus available. Per a later analysis, HLA-associated TCR beta chains showed more clonal expansion than other, equally common TCR beta chains. A later analysis linked a missense DCLRE1C variant to TCR beta V- and J-gene trimming.

This sequence originates from a man aged 35 to 55 in good health and CMV-seropositive. This chain joins TRBV27 and TRBJ2-1; TRBD2 agrees at 12 bases. The sequencing sample was made of PBMCs. The DNA of the CDR3 is TGTGCCAGCAGTTCATCCCTGATGACTAGCGGGAGACTTAATGAGCAGTTCTTC. It yields the protein CASSSSLMTSGRLNEQFF.